Sequencing of this T cell receptor beta chain was carried out in a study of blood T cells in healthy people across ages. Study-level points and caveats: TCR beta diversity correlated strongly with naive T cell percentage. Underestimates were what the diversity estimates from one million T cells were considered to be.

Comment on this clonotype: Its antigen is still unknown.

The authors ran a second PCR of roughly 6 to 12 cycles using a sample-barcoded 5' primer and a J-beta primer mix. TCRdb analysed the 5' RACE reads with MiXCR anew, one entry per CDR3 protein. Of over 750,000 distinct CDR3 sequences listed, 20% to 25% are singletons. Germline V lookup: CDR1 ENHRY, CDR2 SYGVKD. The J segment lost 0 bases and the V segment lost 11 bases, leaving 6 bases of the junction unmatched. This CDR3 spans 13 amino acids. A further study also used this sample, focusing on T cells of mothers and their children. Turning to that study: There were no persistent microchimeric T cell clones detected.

The chain uses TRBV10-3 and TRBJ2-5, with 7 bases matching TRBD2. Sequenced input: blood. The TCR was taken from a boy aged 10-17 years in good health. The CDR3 here is CAVQRGNQETQYF. Here the CDR3 DNA reads TGTGCCGTGCAGCGGGGAAACCAAGAGACCCAGTACTTC.